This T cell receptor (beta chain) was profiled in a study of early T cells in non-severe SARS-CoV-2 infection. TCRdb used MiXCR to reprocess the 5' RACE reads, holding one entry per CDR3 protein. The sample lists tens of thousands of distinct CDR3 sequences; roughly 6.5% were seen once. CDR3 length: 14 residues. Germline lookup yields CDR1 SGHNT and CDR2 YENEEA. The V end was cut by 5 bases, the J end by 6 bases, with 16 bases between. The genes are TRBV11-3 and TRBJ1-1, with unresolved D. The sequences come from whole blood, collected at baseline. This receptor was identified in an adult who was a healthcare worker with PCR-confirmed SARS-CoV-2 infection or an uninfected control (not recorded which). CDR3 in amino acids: CASSHGRRASEAFF. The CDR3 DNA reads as TGTGCCAGCAGCCACGGACGGAGGGCGTCTGAAGCTTTCTTT.